Given below is one T cell receptor beta chain in context. CDR1 and CDR2 (germline): SGHTA, FQGNSA. The CDR3 totals 13 residues. The ends were cut back, 4 bases at V and 9 bases at J, with 13 bases in the middle. The study ran its PCR with 60 Vbeta and 13 Jbeta primers. Repertoires were generated with immunoSEQ multiplex PCR, while TCRdb's copy carries only in-frame clones and drops some. Its listing shows 150,000 to 200,000 clones. This entry is derived from a study of cytomegalovirus exposure and HLA in healthy donors. The chain carries TRBV7-2 and TRBJ2-1; D is undetermined. Sequenced input: PBMCs. This TCR was recovered from a woman younger than 35 in good health and CMV-seropositive. The CDR3 here is CASSSRGPREQFF. The CDR3 bases are TGTGCCAGCAGCTCGAGAGGCCCCCGTGAGCAGTTCTTC.